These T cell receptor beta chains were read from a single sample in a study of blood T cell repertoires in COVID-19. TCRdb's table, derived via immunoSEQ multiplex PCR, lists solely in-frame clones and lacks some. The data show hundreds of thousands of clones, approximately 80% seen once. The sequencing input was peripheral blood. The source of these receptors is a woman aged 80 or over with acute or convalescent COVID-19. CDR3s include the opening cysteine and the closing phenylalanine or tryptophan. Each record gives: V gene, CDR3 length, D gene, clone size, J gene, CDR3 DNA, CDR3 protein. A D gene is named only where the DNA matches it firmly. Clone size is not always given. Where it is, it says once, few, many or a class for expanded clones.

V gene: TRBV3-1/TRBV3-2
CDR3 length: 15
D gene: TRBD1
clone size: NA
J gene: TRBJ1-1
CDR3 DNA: TGTGCCAGCAGCCGGACAGGGGGGGTGAACACTGAAGCTTTCTTT
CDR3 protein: CASSRTGGVNTEAFF

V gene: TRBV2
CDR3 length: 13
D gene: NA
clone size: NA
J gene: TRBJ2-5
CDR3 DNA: TGTGCCAGCAGTGAGGTTCTACAGGGGACCCAGTACTTC
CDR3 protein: CASSEVLQGTQYF

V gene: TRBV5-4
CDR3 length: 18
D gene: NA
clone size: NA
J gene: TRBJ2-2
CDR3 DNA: TGTGCCAGCAGCTTGGGTGGGACCGGGACAACGAACACCGAGGAGCTGTTTTTT
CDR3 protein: CASSLGGTGTTNTEELFF

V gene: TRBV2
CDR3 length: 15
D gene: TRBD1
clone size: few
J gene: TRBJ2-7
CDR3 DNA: TGTGCCAGCAGTGTTGCGGGACAGGGGACCTACGAGCAGTACTTC
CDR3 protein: CASSVAGQGTYEQYF

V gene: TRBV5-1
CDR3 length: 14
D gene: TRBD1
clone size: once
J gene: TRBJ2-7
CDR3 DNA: TGCGCCAGCAGCTTGGGTGGGACAGCCTACGAGCAGTACTTC
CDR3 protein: CASSLGGTAYEQYF

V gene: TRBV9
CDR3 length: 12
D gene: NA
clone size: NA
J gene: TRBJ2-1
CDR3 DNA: TGTGCCAGCAGCCTTGAGGACAATGAGCAGTTCTTC
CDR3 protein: CASSLEDNEQFF

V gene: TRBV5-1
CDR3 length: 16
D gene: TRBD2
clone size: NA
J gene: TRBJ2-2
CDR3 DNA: TGCGCCAGCAGCTCCCGGACTAGCGGGGGCACCGGGGAGCTGTTTTTT
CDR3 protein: CASSSRTSGGTGELFF

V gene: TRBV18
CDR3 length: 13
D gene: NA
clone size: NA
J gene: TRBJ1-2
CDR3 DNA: TGTGCCAGCTCACCACGGGCAGAGCATGGCTACACCTTC
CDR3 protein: CASSPRAEHGYTF

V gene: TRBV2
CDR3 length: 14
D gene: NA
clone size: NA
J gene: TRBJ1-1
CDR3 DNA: TGTGCCAGCCGGGGGGTGAGGATGAACACTGAAGCTTTCTTT
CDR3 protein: CASRGVRMNTEAFF

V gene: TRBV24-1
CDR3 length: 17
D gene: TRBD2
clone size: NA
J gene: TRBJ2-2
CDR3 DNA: TGTGCCACCAGTGATGGCACGGCGGGGGGGCTTACCGGGGAGCTGTTTTTT
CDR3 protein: CATSDGTAGGLTGELFF